A selection of T cell receptor beta chains follows, all from one sample in a study of blood T cell repertoires in COVID-19. Profiling relied on immunoSEQ multiplex PCR, and the TCRdb table lists in-frame clones only, not all of them. The sample consists of roughly 110,000 clones, around 75% of them appearing once. Sequenced material: peripheral blood. The receptors stem from a human donor with acute or convalescent COVID-19. The donor label of this sample is uncertain. Both conserved end residues are trimmed from each CDR3.

V gene	J gene	CDR3 protein
TRBV29-1	TRBJ1-1	SVGTPMNTEAF
TRBV6-6	TRBJ2-2	ASSYQPTGNTGELF
TRBV2	TRBJ1-6	ASDPSRTFNSPLH
TRBV9	TRBJ2-3	ASSVAHAGGPGDTQY
TRBV21-1	TRBJ2-3	ASSNPIGTSRGTQY
TRBV27	TRBJ2-1	ASSEPGLVGYNEQF
TRBV5-8	TRBJ1-1	ASSPGQGFMNTEAF
TRBV19	TRBJ2-7	ASSIGGGADEQY
TRBV19	TRBJ2-5	ASSINRGSTQY
TRBV5-6	TRBJ1-2	ASSPWRSNYGYT
TRBV21-1	TRBJ1-5	ASSLDRPYSNQPQH
TRBV3-1/TRBV3-2	TRBJ1-1	ASSQTGNTEAF
TRBV19	TRBJ1-1	ASRADRRVNTEAF
TRBV3-1/TRBV3-2	TRBJ1-5	ASSQDPQENQPQH
TRBV6-1	TRBJ2-1	ASSGYVTGGYNEQF
TRBV12-5	TRBJ1-1	ASGSGTGRPEAF
TRBV5-1	TRBJ1-6	ASSTAPGGNVGSPLH
TRBV15	TRBJ1-2	ATSRDSGNYGYT
TRBV6-1	TRBJ2-3	ASSANILAGVADTQY
TRBV4-2	TRBJ2-1	ASSQGGPMF
TRBV7-2	TRBJ2-1	ASSLGYGGGNEQF
TRBV6-5	TRBJ2-7	ASTKTGTSFYEQY
TRBV6-5	TRBJ2-3	ASSSPGGRTDTQY
TRBV6-6	TRBJ2-5	ASSWTGAQETQY
TRBV11-2	TRBJ1-2	ASSPEGAGYGYT
TRBV11-2	TRBJ2-5	ASSLDHSLVETQY
TRBV6-6	TRBJ1-1	ASSHRTGGTF
TRBV9	TRBJ2-1	ASSVDLGEVQF
TRBV28	TRBJ2-6	ASSRRAGDPGANVLT
TRBV6-2/TRBV6-3	TRBJ1-5	ASSSEDRGRSNQPQH
TRBV28	TRBJ1-1	ASSFSLRAREEAF
TRBV3-1/TRBV3-2	TRBJ1-3	ASSQGGTGSRNTIY
TRBV5-1	TRBJ2-1	ASSSTGDNEQF
TRBV12-3/TRBV12-4	TRBJ2-2	ASTPGTGELF
TRBV6-6	TRBJ1-4	ASSRQGAIWEKLF
TRBV14	TRBJ1-2	ASSLRTRGAGYT
TRBV27	TRBJ2-2	ASSVTGWQGATGELF
TRBV28	TRBJ2-2	ACRRNTNTGELF
TRBV20-1	TRBJ1-4	SASHPRQGKEKLF
TRBV5-1	TRBJ2-5	ASSVGQQGYKETQY
TRBV2	TRBJ2-1	ASWDRAYNEQF
TRBV9	TRBJ1-1	ASRGPPGSKDTEAF
TRBV7-2	TRBJ1-5	ASSSTVSQPQH
TRBV5-5	TRBJ1-2	ASSLAGGTANYGYT
TRBV29-1	TRBJ2-4	SVDGKSENIQY
TRBV5-1	TRBJ1-4	ASSGRGLNEKLF
TRBV3-1/TRBV3-2	TRBJ2-3	ASSQGLLSTDTQY
TRBV7-2	TRBJ2-2	ASSLVSGWSTGELF
TRBV11-2	TRBJ1-2	ASSPPTTRNYGYT
TRBV18	TRBJ1-1	ASSLRTGNTEAF
TRBV10-3	TRBJ1-5	AISEWGTGEYSNQPQH
TRBV29-1	TRBJ2-7	SVEGDRVYEQY
TRBV7-8	TRBJ1-2	ASSLRTDYGYT
TRBV29-1	TRBJ2-1	SVEDRGEQF
TRBV3-1/TRBV3-2	TRBJ1-5	ASSQDGRGNQPQH
TRBV30	TRBJ2-2	AFQRGNTGELF
TRBV15	TRBJ1-2	ATSRDRGMGYGYT
TRBV19	TRBJ1-6	ASNEDRGSPLH